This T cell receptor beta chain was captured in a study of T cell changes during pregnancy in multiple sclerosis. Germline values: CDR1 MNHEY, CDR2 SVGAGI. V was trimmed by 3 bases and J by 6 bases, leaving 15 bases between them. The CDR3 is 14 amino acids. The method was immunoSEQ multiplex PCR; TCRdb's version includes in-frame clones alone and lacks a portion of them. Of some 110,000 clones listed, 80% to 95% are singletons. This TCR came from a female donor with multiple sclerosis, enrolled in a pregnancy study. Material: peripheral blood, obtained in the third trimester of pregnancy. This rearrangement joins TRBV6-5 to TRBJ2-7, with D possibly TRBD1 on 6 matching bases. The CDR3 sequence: CASSYLGRGSEQYF. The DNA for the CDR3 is TGTGCCAGCAGTTATTTAGGCAGGGGATCCGAGCAGTACTTC.